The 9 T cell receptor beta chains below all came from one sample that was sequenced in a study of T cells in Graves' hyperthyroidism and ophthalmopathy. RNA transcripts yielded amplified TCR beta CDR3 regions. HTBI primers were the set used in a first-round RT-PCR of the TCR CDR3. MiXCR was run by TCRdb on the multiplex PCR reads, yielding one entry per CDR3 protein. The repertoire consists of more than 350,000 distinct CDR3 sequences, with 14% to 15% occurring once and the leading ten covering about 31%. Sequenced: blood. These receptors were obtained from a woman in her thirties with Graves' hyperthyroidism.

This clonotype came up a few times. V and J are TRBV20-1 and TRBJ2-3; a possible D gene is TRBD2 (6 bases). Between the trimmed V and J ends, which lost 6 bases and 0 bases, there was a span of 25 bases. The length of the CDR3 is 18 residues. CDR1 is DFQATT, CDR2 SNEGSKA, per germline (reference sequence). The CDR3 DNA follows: TGCAGTGCCACAAGACTAGAAAGGGAACCTGCTAGCACAGATACGCAGTATTTT. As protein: CSATRLEREPASTDTQYF.

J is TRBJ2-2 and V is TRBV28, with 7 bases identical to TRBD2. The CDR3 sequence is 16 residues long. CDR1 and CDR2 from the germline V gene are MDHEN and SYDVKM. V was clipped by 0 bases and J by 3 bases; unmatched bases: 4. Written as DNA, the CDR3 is TGTGCCAGCAGTTTATGGAGGGAGGGCGACACCGGGGAGCTGTTTTTT. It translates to CASSLWREGDTGELFF.

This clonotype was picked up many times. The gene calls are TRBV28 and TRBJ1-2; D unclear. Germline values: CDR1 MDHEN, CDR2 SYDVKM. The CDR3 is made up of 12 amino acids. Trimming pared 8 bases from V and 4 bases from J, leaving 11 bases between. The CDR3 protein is CASGSMLYGYTF. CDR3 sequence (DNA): TGTGCCAGCGGCAGTATGCTCTATGGCTACACCTTC.

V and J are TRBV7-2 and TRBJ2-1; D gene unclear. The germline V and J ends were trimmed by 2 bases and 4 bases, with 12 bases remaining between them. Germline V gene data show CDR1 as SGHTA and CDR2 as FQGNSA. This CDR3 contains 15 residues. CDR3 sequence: CASSLLGGNYNEQFF. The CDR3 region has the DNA TGTGCCAGCAGCTTACTGGGCGGAAATTACAATGAGCAGTTCTTC. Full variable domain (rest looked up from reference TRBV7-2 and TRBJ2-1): GAGVSQSPSNKVTEKGKDVELRCDPISGHTALYWYRQSLGQGLEFLIYFQGNSAPDKSGLPSDRFSAERTGGSVSTLTIQRTQQEDSAVYLCASSLLGGNYNEQFFGPGTRLTVL.

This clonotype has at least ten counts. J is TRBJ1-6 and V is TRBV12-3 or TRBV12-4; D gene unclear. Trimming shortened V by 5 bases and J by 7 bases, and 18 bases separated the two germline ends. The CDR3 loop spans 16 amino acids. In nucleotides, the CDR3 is TGTGCCAGCAGTCCCGGGTGGCGACGGAGAAATTCACCCCTCCACTTT. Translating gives CASSPGWRRRNSPLHF.

Here the CDR3 reads CASSIWGGRNPYVEQYF. CDR3 bases: TGTGCCAGTAGTATATGGGGCGGGAGGAACCCCTACGTGGAGCAGTACTTC. V usage is TRBV19 and J usage is TRBJ2-7; TRBD2 matches at 8 bases. With 2 bases clipped from V and 7 bases from J, the junction kept 16 bases outside the gene matches. Germline V CDR1 and CDR2: LNHDA, SQIVND (reference sequence). The CDR3 has 17 amino acids.

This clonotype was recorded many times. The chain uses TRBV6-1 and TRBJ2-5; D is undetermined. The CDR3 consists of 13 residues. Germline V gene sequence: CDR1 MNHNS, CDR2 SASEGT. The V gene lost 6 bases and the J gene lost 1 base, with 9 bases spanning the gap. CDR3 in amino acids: CASRKDGQETQYF. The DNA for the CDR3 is TGTGCCAGCAGAAAGGACGGCCAAGAGACCCAGTACTTC.

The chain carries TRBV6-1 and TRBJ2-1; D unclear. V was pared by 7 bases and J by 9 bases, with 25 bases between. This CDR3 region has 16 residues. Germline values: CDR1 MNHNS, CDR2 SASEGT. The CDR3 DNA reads TGTGCCAGCACCTACATATGGACCAAGCCAGACGGTGAGCAGTTCTTC. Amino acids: CASTYIWTKPDGEQFF.

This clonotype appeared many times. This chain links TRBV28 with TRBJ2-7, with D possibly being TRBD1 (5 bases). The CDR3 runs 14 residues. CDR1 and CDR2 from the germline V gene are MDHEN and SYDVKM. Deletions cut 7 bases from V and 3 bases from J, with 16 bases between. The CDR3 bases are TGTGCCAGCATTCCCTCCGGACATAACTACGAGCAGTACTTC. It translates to CASIPSGHNYEQYF.